Shown below are 10 T cell receptor beta chains from a single sample sequenced in a study of T cell responses to AZD1222 COVID-19 vaccine. TCRdb keeps only in-frame clones here, not all; method: immunoSEQ multiplex PCR. The data hold about 180,000 clones, with more than 80% observed a single time. This sample comprised peripheral blood, obtained 28 days after the second dose of the MenACWY control vaccine. The receptors were gathered from an adult who received the MenACWY meningococcal vaccine as a control.

The rearrangement joins TRBV19 to TRBJ2-3; tentative D call: TRBD2 (5 bases). The V gene's germline CDR1 is LNHDA and CDR2 SQIVND (reference sequence). This CDR3 region has 13 residues. V was trimmed by 8 bases and J by 3 bases, leaving 12 bases between them. DNA for the CDR3: TGTGCCAGTGGGTGGGGAGCAACAGATACGCAGTATTTT. Encoded protein: CASGWGATDTQYF.

J is TRBJ1-5 and V is TRBV7-2; D not certain. Trimming left V 3 bases short and J 0 bases short, with 9 bases between. Germline V CDR1 and CDR2: SGHTA, FQGNSA. This CDR3 has 15 amino acids. CDR3 sequence: CASSFEGSSNQPQHF. CDR3 in DNA: TGTGCCAGCAGCTTCGAGGGAAGTAGCAATCAGCCCCAGCATTTT.

The V and J genes are TRBV19 and TRBJ2-7; weak D call: TRBD2 (5 bases). This CDR3 contains 13 residues. V dropped 10 bases and J dropped 1 base, with 14 bases sitting between them. Germline-derived CDR1 and CDR2 are LNHDA and SQIVND (reference sequence). CDR3 amino acids: CATLAGGSYEQYF. DNA for the CDR3: TGTGCCACCCTCGCCGGCGGGTCCTACGAGCAGTACTTC.

The CDR3: CASSLGGEFLYGYTF. The CDR3 DNA follows: TGCGCCAGCAGCCTTGGGGGAGAATTCCTTTATGGCTACACCTTC. V usage is TRBV5-1 and J usage is TRBJ1-2; D might be TRBD1 (5 bases). The CDR3 length is 15 residues. Germline V lookup: CDR1 SGHRS, CDR2 YFSETQ. V was cut by 4 bases and J by 5 bases, with 18 bases left in between.

The rearrangement joins TRBV6-5 to TRBJ2-7; D remains unclear. Trimming took off 2 bases at V and 5 bases at J, with 10 bases between the two ends. The CDR3 has 13 residues. Germline assignment: CDR1 MNHEY and CDR2 SVGAGI. The DNA of the CDR3 is TGTGCCAGCAGTTACGCCGAGTACCACGAGCAGTACTTC. Protein product: CASSYAEYHEQYF.

In this sample, this clone turned up once. V and J are TRBV2 and TRBJ2-6, with D perhaps being TRBD1 or TRBD2 (6 bases each). The CDR3 spans 14 residues. Trimming removed 7 bases at V and 2 bases at J, with 9 bases between. Germline CDR1 and CDR2: SNHLY and FYNNEI. The DNA of the CDR3 is TGTGCCAGCATGGGGGGCGCTGGGGCCAACGTCCTGACTTTC. Its translation: CASMGGAGANVLTF. Based on the CDR3 plus reference TRBV2 and TRBJ2-6, the full variable domain is EPEVTQTPSHQVTQMGQEVILRCVPISNHLYFYWYRQILGQKVEFLVSFYNNEISEKSEIFDDQFSVERPDGSNFTLKIRSTKLEDSAMYFCASMGGAGANVLTFGAGSRLTVL.

This chain uses TRBV24-1 with TRBJ2-3, with TRBD2 identical over 7 bases. Germline V gene lookup returns CDR1 KGHDR and CDR2 SFDVKD. The CDR3 is made up of 17 amino acids. Losses at the gene ends were 4 bases for V and 3 bases for J; bases not matched to a gene: 12. The CDR3 DNA reads TGTGCCACCAGTGACTTAGAAACGGCGGGAGCAACAGATACGCAGTATTTT. Amino acid sequence: CATSDLETAGATDTQYF.

The gene calls are TRBV6-2 or TRBV6-3 and TRBJ1-1; D perhaps matches TRBD1 (5 bases). The CDR3 spans 16 residues. CDR1 is MNHEY and CDR2 is SVGEGT in the germline V gene. V lost 0 bases and J 4 bases, leaving 15 bases between the germline ends. The CDR3 DNA reads as TGTGCCAGCAGTTACTCCCTCCGGCCTCAGGGCACTGAAGCTTTCTTT. Translating gives CASSYSLRPQGTEAFF.

The chain has TRBV27 and TRBJ2-7; 8 nucleotides align to TRBD1. CDR1 and CDR2 (germline): MNHEY, SMNVEV (reference sequence). CDR3 size: 14 residues. J lost 2 bases, V lost 6 bases, and 6 bases had no gene match. CDR3 nucleotide sequence: TGTGCCAGCAGCGGGCAGGGGGCGGCCTACGAGCAGTACTTC. Its protein product is CASSGQGAAYEQYF.

The rearrangement links TRBV19 to TRBJ2-3; a weak D match, TRBD2 (6 bases). Germline V lookup: CDR1 LNHDA, CDR2 SQIVND (reference sequence). CDR3 size: 16 residues. Trimming removed 3 bases from V and 4 bases from J, with 17 bases in between. CDR3 nucleotide sequence: TGTGCCAGTAGTATGAAAGCGGGCAGGCTCGCAGATACGCAGTATTTT. This encodes CASSMKAGRLADTQYF.